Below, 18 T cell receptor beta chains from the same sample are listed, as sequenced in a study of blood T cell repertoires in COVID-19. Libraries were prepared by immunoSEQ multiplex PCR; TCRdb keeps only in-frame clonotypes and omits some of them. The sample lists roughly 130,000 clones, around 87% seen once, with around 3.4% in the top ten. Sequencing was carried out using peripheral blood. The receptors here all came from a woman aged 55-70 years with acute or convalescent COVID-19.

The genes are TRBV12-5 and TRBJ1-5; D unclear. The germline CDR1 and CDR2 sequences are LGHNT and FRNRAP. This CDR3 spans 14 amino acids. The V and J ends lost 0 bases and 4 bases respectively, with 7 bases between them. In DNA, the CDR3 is TGTGCTAGTGGTTTGGTACCGAGTAATCAGCCCCAGCATTTT. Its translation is CASGLVPSNQPQHF.

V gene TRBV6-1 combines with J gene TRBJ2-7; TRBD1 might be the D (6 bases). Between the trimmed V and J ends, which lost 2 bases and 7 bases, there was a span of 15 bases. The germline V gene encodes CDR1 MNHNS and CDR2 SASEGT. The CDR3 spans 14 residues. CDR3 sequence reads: CASSEQGWLWEQYF. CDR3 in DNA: TGTGCCAGCAGTGAACAGGGGTGGCTATGGGAGCAGTACTTC.

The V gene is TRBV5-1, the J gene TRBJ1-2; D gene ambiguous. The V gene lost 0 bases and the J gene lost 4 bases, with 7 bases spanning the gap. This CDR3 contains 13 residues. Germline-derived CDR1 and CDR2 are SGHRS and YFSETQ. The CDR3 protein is CASSLGLSYGYTF. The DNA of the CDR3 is TGCGCCAGCAGCTTGGGACTTTCCTATGGCTACACCTTC.

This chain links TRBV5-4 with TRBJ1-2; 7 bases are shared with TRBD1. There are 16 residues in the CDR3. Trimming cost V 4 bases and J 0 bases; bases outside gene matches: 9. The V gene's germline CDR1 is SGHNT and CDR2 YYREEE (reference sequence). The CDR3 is CASSGRRGTANYGYTF. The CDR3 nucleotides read TGTGCCAGCAGCGGTCGGAGGGGGACAGCTAACTATGGCTACACCTTC.

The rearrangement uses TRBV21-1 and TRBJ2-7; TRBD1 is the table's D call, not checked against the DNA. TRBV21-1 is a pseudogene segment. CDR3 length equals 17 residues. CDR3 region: CASSKGKDRRRSYEQYV. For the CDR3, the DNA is TGTGCCAGCAGCAAAGGGAAGGACAGGAGACGCTCCTACGAGCAGTACGTC.

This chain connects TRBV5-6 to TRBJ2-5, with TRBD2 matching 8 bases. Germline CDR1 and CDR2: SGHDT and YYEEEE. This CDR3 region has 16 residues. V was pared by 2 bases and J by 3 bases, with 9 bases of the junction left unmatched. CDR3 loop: CASSFVRAGGEETQYF. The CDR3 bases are TGTGCCAGCAGCTTCGTGCGGGCCGGGGGGGAAGAGACCCAGTACTTC.

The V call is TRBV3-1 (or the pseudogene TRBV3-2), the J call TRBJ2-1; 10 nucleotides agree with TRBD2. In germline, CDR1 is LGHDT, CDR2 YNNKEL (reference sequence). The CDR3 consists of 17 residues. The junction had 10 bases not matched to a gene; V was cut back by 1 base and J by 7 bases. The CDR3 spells CASSQAAGLAGANEQFF. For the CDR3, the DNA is TGTGCCAGCAGCCAAGCCGCCGGCCTAGCGGGAGCGAATGAGCAGTTCTTC.

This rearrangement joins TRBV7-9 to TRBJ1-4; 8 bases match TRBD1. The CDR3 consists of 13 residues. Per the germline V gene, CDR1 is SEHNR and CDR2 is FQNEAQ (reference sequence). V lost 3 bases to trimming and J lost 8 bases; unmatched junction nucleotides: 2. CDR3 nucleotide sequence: TGTGCCAGCAGCTTCACAGGGGGAGAAAAACTGTTTTTT. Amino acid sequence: CASSFTGGEKLFF.

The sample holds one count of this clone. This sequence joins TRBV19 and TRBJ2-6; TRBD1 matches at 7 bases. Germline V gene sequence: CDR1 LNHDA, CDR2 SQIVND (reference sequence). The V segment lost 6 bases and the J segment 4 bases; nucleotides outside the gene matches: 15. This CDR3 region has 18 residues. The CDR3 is CASRVRDSAFSGANVLTF. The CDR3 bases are TGTGCCAGTAGAGTCCGGGACAGCGCCTTCAGCGGGGCCAACGTCCTGACTTTC.

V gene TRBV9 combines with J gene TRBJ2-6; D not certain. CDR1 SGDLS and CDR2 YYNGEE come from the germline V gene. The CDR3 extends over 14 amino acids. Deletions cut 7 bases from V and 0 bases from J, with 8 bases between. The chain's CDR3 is CASGQSSGANVLTF. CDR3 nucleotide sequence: TGTGCCAGCGGCCAAAGCTCTGGGGCCAACGTCCTGACTTTC.

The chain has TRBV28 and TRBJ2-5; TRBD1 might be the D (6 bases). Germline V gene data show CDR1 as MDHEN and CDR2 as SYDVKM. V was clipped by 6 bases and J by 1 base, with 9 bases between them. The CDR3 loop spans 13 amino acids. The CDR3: CASRGTLQETQYF. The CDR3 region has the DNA TGTGCCAGCAGGGGGACACTCCAAGAGACCCAGTACTTC.

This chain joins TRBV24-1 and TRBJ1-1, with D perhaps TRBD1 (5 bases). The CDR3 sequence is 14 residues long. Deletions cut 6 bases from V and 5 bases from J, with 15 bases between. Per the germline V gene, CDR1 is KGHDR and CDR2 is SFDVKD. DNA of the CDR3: TGTGCCACCAGTTCAAGCGGGGGTGGAACTGAAGCTTTCTTT. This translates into CATSSSGGGTEAFF.

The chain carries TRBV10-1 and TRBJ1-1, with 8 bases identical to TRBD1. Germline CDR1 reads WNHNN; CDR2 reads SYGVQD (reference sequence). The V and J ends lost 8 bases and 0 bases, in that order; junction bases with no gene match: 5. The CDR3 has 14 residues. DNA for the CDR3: TGCGCCAGCTCGCGGACAGGGCTGAACACTGAAGCTTTCTTT. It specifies CASSRTGLNTEAFF.

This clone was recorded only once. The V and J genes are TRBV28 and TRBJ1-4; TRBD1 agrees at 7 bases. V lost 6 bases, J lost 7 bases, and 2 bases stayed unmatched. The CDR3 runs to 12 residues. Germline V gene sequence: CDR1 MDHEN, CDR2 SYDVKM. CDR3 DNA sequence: TGTGCCAGCAGGACAGGGCTTGAAAAACTGTTTTTT. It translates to CASRTGLEKLFF. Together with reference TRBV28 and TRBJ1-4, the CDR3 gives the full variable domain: DVKVTQSSRYLVKRTGEKVFLECVQDMDHENMFWYRQDPGLGLRLIYFSYDVKMKEKGDIPEGYSVSREKKERFSLILESASTNQTSMYLCASRTGLEKLFFGSGTQLSVL.

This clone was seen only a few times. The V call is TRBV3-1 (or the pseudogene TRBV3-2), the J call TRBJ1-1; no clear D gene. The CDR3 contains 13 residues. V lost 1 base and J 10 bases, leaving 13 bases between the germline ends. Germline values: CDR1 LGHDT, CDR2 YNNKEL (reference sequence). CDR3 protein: CASSQGDKFLAFF. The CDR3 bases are TGTGCCAGCAGCCAAGGAGACAAATTCCTAGCTTTCTTT.

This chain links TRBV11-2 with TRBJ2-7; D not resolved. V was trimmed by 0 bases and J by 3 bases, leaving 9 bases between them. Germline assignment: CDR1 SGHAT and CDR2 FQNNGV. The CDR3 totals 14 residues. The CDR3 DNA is TGTGCCAGCAGCTTAGATCGAGGCGGCTACGAGCAGTACTTC. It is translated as CASSLDRGGYEQYF.

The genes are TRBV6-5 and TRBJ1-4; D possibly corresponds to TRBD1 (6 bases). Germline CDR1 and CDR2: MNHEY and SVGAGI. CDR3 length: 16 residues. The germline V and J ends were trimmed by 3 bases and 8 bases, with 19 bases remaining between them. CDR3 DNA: TGTGCCAGCAGTTATTGGGGGCGGGCGAACAGGGAAAAACTGTTTTTT. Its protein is CASSYWGRANREKLFF.

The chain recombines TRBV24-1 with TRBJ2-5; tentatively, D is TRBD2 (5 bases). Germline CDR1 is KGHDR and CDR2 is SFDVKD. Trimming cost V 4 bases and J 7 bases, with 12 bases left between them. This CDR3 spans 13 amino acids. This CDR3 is CATSDRAEGTQYF. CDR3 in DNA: TGTGCCACCAGTGACCGAGCAGAGGGGACCCAGTACTTC.